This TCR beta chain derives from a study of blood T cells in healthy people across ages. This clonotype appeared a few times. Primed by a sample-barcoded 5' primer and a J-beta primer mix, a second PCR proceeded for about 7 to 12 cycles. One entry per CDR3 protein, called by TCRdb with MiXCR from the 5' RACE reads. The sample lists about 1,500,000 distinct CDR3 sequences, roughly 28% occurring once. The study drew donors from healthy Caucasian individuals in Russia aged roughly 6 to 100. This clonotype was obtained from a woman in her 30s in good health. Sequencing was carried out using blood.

The CDR3 loop reads CSASADNYGYTF. CDR3 DNA sequence: TGCAGTGCTTCGGCTGATAACTATGGCTACACCTTC. This sequence joins TRBV20-1 and TRBJ1-2; D not resolved. In germline, CDR1 is DFQATT, CDR2 SNEGSKA (reference sequence). The CDR3 loop spans 12 amino acids. The V end was cut by 5 bases, the J end by 1 base, with 8 bases between.